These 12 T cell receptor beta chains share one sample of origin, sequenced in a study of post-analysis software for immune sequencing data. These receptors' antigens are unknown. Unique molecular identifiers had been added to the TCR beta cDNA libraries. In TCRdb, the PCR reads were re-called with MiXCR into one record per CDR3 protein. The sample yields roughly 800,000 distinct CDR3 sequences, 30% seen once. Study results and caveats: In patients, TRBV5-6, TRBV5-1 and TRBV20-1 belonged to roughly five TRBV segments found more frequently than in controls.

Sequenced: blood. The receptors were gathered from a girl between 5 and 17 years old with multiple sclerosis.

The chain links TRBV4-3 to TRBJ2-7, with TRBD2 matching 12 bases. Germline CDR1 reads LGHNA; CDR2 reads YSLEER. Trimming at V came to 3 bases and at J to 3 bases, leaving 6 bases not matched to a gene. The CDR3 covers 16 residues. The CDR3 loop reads CASSQILAGGHYEQYF. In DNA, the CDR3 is TGCGCCAGCAGCCAGATACTAGCGGGAGGACACTACGAGCAGTACTTC.

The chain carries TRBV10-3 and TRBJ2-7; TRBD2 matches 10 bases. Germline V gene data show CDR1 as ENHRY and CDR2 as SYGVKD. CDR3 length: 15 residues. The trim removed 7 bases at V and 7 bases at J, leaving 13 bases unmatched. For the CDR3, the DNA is TGTGCCATCACCCTAGCGGGAGATGGGATGGGGGAGCAGTACTTC. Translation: CAITLAGDGMGEQYF.

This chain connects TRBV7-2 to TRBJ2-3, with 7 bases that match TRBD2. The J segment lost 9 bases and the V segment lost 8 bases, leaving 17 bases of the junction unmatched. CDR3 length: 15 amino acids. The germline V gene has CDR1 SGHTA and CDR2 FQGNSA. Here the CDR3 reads CASEYRERDGGTQYF. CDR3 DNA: TGTGCCAGCGAGTACCGGGAGCGGGACGGCGGCACGCAGTATTTT.

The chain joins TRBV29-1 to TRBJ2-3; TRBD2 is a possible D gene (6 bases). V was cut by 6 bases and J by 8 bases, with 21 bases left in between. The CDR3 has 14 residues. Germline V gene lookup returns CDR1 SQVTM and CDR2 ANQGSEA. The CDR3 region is CSVAFLLQGGTQYF. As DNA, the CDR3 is TGCAGCGTCGCGTTTCTTCTTCAGGGAGGTACGCAGTATTTT.

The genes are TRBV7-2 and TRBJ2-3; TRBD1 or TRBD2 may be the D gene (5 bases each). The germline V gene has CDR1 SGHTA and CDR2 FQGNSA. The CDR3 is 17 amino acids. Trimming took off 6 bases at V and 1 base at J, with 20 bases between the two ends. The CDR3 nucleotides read TGTGCCAGCAGGTCGGGGCAGAGAGTCGACCGCACAGATACGCAGTATTTT. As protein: CASRSGQRVDRTDTQYF.

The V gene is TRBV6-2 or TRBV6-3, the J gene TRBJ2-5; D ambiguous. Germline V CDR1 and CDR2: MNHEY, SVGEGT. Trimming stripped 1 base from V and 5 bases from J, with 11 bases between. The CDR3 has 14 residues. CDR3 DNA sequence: TGTGCCAGCAGTTACTTCTCCGGAGTGGAGACCCAGTACTTC. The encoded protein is CASSYFSGVETQYF.

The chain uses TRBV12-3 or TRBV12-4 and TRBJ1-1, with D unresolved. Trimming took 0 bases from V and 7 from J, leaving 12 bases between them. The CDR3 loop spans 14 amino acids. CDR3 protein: CASSLAADQFEAFF. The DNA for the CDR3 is TGTGCCAGCAGTTTAGCGGCCGACCAGTTTGAAGCTTTCTTT.

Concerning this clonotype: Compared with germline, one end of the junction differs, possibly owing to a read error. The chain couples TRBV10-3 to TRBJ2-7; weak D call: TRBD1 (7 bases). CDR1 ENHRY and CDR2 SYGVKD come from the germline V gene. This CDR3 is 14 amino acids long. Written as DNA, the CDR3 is TGCGCCATCAGTGGAGGGGGCGCGGGCTACGAGCAGTACTTC. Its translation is CAISGGGAGYEQYF.

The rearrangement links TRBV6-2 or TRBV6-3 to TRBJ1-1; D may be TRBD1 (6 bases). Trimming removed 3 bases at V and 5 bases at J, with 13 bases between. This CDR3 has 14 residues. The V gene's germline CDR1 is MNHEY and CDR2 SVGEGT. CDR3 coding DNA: TGTGCCAGCAGTTATGAGGTAGGGGGAACTGAAGCTTTCTTT. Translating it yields CASSYEVGGTEAFF.

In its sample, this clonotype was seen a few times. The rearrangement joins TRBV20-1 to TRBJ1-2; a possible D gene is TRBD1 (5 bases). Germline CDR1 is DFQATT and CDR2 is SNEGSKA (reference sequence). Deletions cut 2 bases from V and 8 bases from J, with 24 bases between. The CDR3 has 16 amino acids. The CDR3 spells CSARSLGGLSLLGYTF. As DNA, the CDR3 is TGCAGTGCTAGATCCCTGGGGGGACTTTCCCTTCTCGGCTACACCTTC.

The DNA of the CDR3 is TGCAGCGTTGCTCAGGGACAGGGCAACGAGCTGTTTTTT. Amino acid sequence: CSVAQGQGNELFF. This chain connects TRBV29-1 to TRBJ2-2; 9 bases are a match to TRBD1. The length of the CDR3 is 13 residues. The germline CDR1 and CDR2 sequences are SQVTM and ANQGSEA. V was clipped by 4 bases and J by 11 bases; unmatched bases: 8.

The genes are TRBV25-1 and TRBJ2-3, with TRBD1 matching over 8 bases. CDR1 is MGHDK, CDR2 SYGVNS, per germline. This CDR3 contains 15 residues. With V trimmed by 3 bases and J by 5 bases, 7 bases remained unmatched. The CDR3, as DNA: TGTGCCAGCAGTGAGGCCAGGGGGCAGGGAGATACGCAGTATTTT. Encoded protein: CASSEARGQGDTQYF.